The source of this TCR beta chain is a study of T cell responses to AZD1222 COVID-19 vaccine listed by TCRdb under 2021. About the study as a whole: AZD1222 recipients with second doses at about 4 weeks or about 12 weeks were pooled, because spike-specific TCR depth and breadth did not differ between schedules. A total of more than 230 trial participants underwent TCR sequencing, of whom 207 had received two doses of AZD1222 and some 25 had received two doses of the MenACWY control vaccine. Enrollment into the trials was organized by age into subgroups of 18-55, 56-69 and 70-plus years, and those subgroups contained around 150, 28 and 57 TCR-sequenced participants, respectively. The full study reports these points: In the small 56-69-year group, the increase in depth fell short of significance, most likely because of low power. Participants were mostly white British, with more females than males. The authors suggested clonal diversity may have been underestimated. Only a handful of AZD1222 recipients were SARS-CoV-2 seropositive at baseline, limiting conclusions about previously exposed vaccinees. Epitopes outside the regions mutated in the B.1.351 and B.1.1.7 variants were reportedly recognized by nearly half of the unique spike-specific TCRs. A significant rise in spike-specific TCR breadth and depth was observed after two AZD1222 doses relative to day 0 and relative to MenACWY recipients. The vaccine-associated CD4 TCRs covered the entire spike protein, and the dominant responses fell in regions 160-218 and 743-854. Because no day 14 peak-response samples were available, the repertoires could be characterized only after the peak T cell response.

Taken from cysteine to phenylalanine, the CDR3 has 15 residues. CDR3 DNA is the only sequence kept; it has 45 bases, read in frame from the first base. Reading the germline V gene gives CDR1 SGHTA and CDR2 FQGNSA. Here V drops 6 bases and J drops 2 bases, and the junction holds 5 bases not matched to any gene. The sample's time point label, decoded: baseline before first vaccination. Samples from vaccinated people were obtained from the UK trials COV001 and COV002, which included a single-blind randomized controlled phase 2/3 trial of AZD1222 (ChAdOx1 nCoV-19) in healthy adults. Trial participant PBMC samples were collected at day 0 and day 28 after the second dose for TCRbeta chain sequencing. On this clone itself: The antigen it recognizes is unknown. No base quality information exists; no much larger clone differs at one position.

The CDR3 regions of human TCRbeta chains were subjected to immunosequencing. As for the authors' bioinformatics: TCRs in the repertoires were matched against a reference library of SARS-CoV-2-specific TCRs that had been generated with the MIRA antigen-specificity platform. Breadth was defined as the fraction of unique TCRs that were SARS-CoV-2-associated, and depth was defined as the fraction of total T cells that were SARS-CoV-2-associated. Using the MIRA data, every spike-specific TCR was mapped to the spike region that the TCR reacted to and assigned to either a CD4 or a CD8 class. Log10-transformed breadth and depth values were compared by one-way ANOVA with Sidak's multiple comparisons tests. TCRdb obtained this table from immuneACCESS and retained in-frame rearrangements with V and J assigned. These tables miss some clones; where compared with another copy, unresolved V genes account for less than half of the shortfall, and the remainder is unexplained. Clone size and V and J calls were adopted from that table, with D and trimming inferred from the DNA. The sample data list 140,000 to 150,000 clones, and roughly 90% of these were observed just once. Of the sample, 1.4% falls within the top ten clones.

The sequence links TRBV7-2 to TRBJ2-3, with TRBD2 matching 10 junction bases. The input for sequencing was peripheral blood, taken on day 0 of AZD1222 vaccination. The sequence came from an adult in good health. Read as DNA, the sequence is TGTGCCAGCAGGCCACTAGCGGGGTTCACAGATACGCAGTATTTT. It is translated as CASRPLAGFTDTQYF.